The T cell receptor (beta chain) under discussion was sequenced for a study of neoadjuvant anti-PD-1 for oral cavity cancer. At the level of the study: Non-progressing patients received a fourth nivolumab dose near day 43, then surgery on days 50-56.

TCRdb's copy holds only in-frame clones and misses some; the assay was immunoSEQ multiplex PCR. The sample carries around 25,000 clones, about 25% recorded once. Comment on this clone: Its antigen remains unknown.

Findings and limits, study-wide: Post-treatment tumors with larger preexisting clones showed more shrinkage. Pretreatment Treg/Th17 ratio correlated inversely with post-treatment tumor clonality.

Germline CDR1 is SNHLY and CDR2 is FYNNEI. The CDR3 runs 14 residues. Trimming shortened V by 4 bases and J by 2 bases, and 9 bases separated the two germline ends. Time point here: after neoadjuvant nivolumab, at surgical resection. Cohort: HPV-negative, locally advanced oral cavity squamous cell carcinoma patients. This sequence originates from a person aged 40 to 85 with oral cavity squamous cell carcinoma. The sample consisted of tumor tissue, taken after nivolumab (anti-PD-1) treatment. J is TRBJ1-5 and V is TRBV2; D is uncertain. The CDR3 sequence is CASSGTSGNQPQHF. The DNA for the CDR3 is TGTGCCAGCAGTGGAACAAGTGGCAATCAGCCCCAGCATTTT.